This T cell receptor beta chain appears in the sequencing data of a study of molecular identifiers for immune sequencing clone quantification. Study summary: Replicates partitioned RNA from roughly 20,000 or 100,000 naive CD8 cells into five parts, sequencing four. Study-wide results and caveats: Naive cells had under 1% of molecules in clones above 20 RNA copies, effectors over 97%.

Naive CD8 T cells were picked out by sorting for CD8+CD4-CCR7+CD45RA+. Bulk libraries came from a prior protocol with listed TCR primers. In TCRdb, the PCR reads were re-called with MiXCR into one record per CDR3 protein. The sample yields under 800,000 distinct CDR3 sequences, around 25% seen once. This clonotype was seen ten or more times. Its antigen is still unknown. V was clipped by 2 bases and J by 4 bases, with 8 bases between them. Germline CDR1 reads MNHEY; CDR2 reads SVGAGI. This CDR3 comprises 13 residues. V is TRBV6-5 and J is TRBJ1-1; D gene unclear. The source material was naive CD8+ T cells from blood, with Jurkat cell RNA spiked in. Subset defined: FACS-sorted CD8+CD4-CCR7+CD45RA+ naive T cells. The receptor comes from a human donor in good health. Some libraries in this study had Jurkat cell RNA spiked in. CDR3 nucleotide sequence: TGTGCCAGCAGTTACAATTGGGGCACTGAAGCTTTCTTT. This sequence encodes CASSYNWGTEAFF.